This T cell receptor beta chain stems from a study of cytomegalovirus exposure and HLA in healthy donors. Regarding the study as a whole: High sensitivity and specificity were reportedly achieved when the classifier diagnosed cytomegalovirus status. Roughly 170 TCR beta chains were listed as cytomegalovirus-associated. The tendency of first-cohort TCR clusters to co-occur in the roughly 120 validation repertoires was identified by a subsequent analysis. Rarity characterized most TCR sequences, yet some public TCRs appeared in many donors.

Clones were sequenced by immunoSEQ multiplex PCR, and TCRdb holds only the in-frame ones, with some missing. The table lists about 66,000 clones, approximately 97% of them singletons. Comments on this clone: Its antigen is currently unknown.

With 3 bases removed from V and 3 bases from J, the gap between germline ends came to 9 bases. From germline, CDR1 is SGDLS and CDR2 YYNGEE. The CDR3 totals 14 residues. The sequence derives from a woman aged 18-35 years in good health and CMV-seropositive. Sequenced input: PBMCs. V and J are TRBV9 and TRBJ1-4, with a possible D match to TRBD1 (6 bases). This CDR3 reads CASSAGTSNEKLFF. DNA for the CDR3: TGTGCCAGCAGCGCGGGGACATCTAATGAAAAACTGTTTTTT.